Shown below are 29 T cell receptor beta chains from a single sample sequenced in a study of T cell responses to AZD1222 COVID-19 vaccine. The protocol was immunoSEQ multiplex PCR, while the TCRdb copy is restricted to in-frame clones and leaves out a portion. The table records over 130,000 clones, about nine tenths of them present only once. This specimen was peripheral blood, taken 28 days after the second AZD1222 dose. The source of these receptors is an adult who received the AZD1222 COVID-19 vaccine.

The chain combines TRBV6-5 with TRBJ1-4; 9 bases fit TRBD1. In germline, CDR1 is MNHEY, CDR2 SVGAGI. The CDR3 length is 13 residues. The V and J ends lost 7 bases and 6 bases, in that order; junction bases with no gene match: 3. The DNA of the CDR3 is TGTGCCAGCAACGGACAGGGGCATGAAAAACTGTTTTTT. It yields the protein CASNGQGHEKLFF.

The chain employs TRBV11-2 and TRBJ1-4; a weak D match, TRBD1 (6 bases). Trimming removed 7 bases at V and 7 bases at J, with 19 bases between. In germline, CDR1 is SGHAT, CDR2 FQNNGV. This CDR3 is 15 amino acids long. CDR3: CASTLGRQGSEKLFF. In nucleotides, the CDR3 is TGTGCCAGCACCCTGGGCCGGCAGGGGAGTGAAAAACTGTTTTTT.

This chain uses TRBV18 with TRBJ2-2, with D perhaps matching TRBD2 (5 bases). The V and J ends lost 10 bases and 5 bases respectively, with 20 bases between them. This CDR3 has 15 amino acids. Germline CDR1 is KGHSH and CDR2 is LQKENI. CDR3 bases: TGTGCCACGTTACTAGGCGGTTCGGGAACCGGGGAGCTGTTTTTT. The encoded protein is CATLLGGSGTGELFF.

The chain couples TRBV20-1 to TRBJ1-2; the D is unclear. Germline V CDR1 and CDR2: DFQATT, SNEGSKA (reference sequence). The V end was cut by 3 bases, the J end by 2 bases, with 10 bases between. The CDR3 sequence is 13 residues long. Written as DNA, the CDR3 is TGCAGTGCTAGTGGACGTACCAACTATGGCTACACCTTC. As protein: CSASGRTNYGYTF.

The rearrangement joins TRBV9 to TRBJ2-7, with 8 bases lining up with TRBD2. This CDR3 comprises 15 residues. The germline V gene has CDR1 SGDLS and CDR2 YYNGEE. Trimming took 2 bases from V and 0 from J; bases not matched to a gene: 4. CDR3: CASSVTSANSYEQYF. DNA for the CDR3: TGTGCCAGCAGCGTGACTAGCGCGAACTCCTACGAGCAGTACTTC.

A single count supports this clone. The CDR3 sequence is CATKSLTTGELFF. CDR3 DNA: TGTGCCACCAAAAGCTTGACTACCGGGGAGCTGTTTTTT. The J gene is TRBJ2-2, the V gene TRBV24-1; unclear D gene. V was trimmed by 8 bases and J by 5 bases, leaving 11 bases between them. The germline V gene has CDR1 KGHDR and CDR2 SFDVKD. This CDR3 has 13 residues.

The DNA for the CDR3 is TGCGCCAGCAGCCCCTCCTCTATGAACACTGAAGCTTTCTTT. Translated, it gives CASSPSSMNTEAFF. The V call is TRBV5-1, the J call TRBJ1-1, with no clear D. The CDR3 runs to 14 residues. Trimming took off 4 bases at V and 0 bases at J, with 10 bases between the two ends. The germline V gene has CDR1 SGHRS and CDR2 YFSETQ.

This chain joins TRBV5-5 and TRBJ2-7; TRBD1 matches at 7 bases. Germline values: CDR1 SGHKS, CDR2 YYEKEE (reference sequence). The CDR3 runs to 14 residues. With V trimmed by 4 bases and J by 2 bases, 6 bases remained unmatched. The CDR3 loop is CASSGGDRAYEQYF. As DNA, the CDR3 is TGTGCCAGCAGCGGGGGAGACAGGGCCTACGAGCAGTACTTC.

This clone was seen just once. The chain joins TRBV7-9 to TRBJ1-6; a weak D match, TRBD1 (6 bases). The CDR3 has 16 amino acids. V lost 1 base to trimming and J lost 10 bases, with 17 bases between them. Germline V CDR1 and CDR2: SEHNR, FQNEAQ (reference sequence). The CDR3 coding sequence is TGTGCCAGCAGCTTAGTATTGGGCAGGGGAGGATCACCCCTCCACTTT. Its protein product is CASSLVLGRGGSPLHF.

This clone appeared a few times. CDR3 sequence reads: CAWSLTANSPLHF. CDR3 DNA sequence: TGTGCCTGGAGTTTAACAGCAAATTCACCCCTCCACTTT. The V gene is TRBV30, the J gene TRBJ1-6; D remains ambiguous. V was shortened by 2 bases and J by 7 bases, with 9 bases between the two germline ends. CDR1 and CDR2 from the germline V gene are GTSNPN and SVGIG (reference sequence). The CDR3 is 13 amino acids. Drawing the rest from reference TRBV30 and TRBJ1-6, the complete variable domain is SQTIHQWPATLVQPVGSPLSLECTVEGTSNPNLYWYRQAAGRGLQLLFYSVGIGQISSEVPQNLSASRPQDRQFILSSKKLLLSDSGFYLCAWSLTANSPLHFGNGTRLTVT.

The chain couples TRBV12-3 or TRBV12-4 to TRBJ1-2; no clear D. CDR3 length: 13 amino acids. The ends were cut back, 0 bases at V and 7 bases at J, with 9 bases in the middle. In DNA, the CDR3 is TGTGCCAGCAGTTTAGCCTTAGTAAGTGGCTACACCTTC. This codes for CASSLALVSGYTF.

The CDR3 loop is CASSQPETLAGFTDTQYF. CDR3 nucleotides: TGTGCCAGCAGCCAACCCGAAACCCTAGCGGGGTTCACAGATACGCAGTATTTT. The rearrangement joins TRBV3-1 (or the pseudogene TRBV3-2) to TRBJ2-3; 9 nucleotides agree with TRBD2. Germline V CDR1 and CDR2: LGHDT, YNNKEL (reference sequence). Trimming removed 2 bases from V and 2 bases from J; junction bases left unmatched: 11. The CDR3 consists of 18 residues.

The chain joins TRBV27 to TRBJ1-5, with D unclear. Trimming removed 2 bases at V and 5 bases at J, with 10 bases between. The CDR3 has 14 amino acids. Per germline, CDR1 MNHEY and CDR2 SMNVEV (reference sequence). The CDR3 nucleotides read TGTGCCAGCAGTTTACAGGTCCGGGATCAGCCCCAGCATTTT. This codes for CASSLQVRDQPQHF.

The chain couples TRBV6-1 to TRBJ1-2; weak D call: TRBD1 (5 bases). The CDR3 is made up of 15 amino acids. CDR1 and CDR2 (germline): MNHNS, SASEGT. V was pared by 2 bases and J by 4 bases, with 14 bases between. The CDR3: CASSESGTETYGYTF. The CDR3, as DNA: TGTGCCAGCAGTGAATCGGGGACGGAAACCTATGGCTACACCTTC.

DNA of the CDR3: TGTGCCAGCAGTTACGCAGGGGAAAAACTGTTTTTT. Translation: CASSYAGEKLFF. This chain links TRBV6-6 with TRBJ1-4, with a weak D call TRBD1 (5 bases). CDR1 MNHNY and CDR2 SVGAGI come from the germline V gene (reference sequence). The CDR3 contains 12 residues. V gave up 2 bases and J gave up 8 bases, with 6 bases separating them.

The rearrangement uses TRBV29-1 and TRBJ2-5, with 13 bases aligning to TRBD2. There are 16 residues in the CDR3. The J segment lost 0 bases and the V segment lost 3 bases, leaving 4 bases of the junction unmatched. Germline-derived CDR1 and CDR2 are SQVTM and ANQGSEA. CDR3 bases: TGCAGCGTTGAGACTAGCGGGAGGAGCAACCAAGAGACCCAGTACTTC. Protein product: CSVETSGRSNQETQYF.

The CDR3 bases are TGTGCCAGCAGTGAAGTCAGGGGGGATACTGAAGCTTTCTTT. Translated, it gives CASSEVRGDTEAFF. The rearrangement joins TRBV6-1 to TRBJ1-1, with TRBD1 matching 7 bases. The germline gives CDR1 MNHNS, CDR2 SASEGT. The CDR3 spans 14 residues. The V segment lost 1 base and the J segment 5 bases; nucleotides outside the gene matches: 4.

The chain couples TRBV28 to TRBJ1-5; 7 nucleotides line up with TRBD1. This CDR3 is 17 amino acids long. V lost 5 bases to trimming and J lost 1 base; unmatched junction nucleotides: 11. Germline CDR1 reads MDHEN; CDR2 reads SYDVKM. This CDR3 reads CASSAHQGVPSNQPQHF. For the CDR3, the DNA is TGTGCCAGCAGTGCCCACCAGGGGGTGCCGAGCAATCAGCCCCAGCATTTT.

The CDR3 DNA is TGTGCCAGCAGTGATGAGGGTGGGTACACTGAAGCTTTCTTT. Translated, it gives CASSDEGGYTEAFF. The chain recombines TRBV2 with TRBJ1-1; no firm D call. Per the germline V gene, CDR1 is SNHLY and CDR2 is FYNNEI. The CDR3 length is 14 residues. V dropped 3 bases and J dropped 3 bases, with 11 bases sitting between them.

The chain joins TRBV12-5 to TRBJ2-2; 9 bases align to TRBD2. J was trimmed by 0 bases and V by 2 bases; bases with no gene match: 4. Germline CDR1 is LGHNT and CDR2 is FRNRAP. The CDR3 extends over 17 amino acids. The DNA of the CDR3 is TGTGCTAGTGGTTTGAGGGCTAGCGGGGCGAACACCGGGGAGCTGTTTTTT. Protein: CASGLRASGANTGELFF.

In DNA form, the CDR3 reads TGTGCCAGCAGCGCGATGACAGGGGTGGAGACCCAGTACTTC. This encodes CASSAMTGVETQYF. The chain links TRBV5-4 to TRBJ2-5; TRBD1 agrees at 8 bases. The V and J ends lost 4 bases and 5 bases, in that order; junction bases with no gene match: 7. The length of the CDR3 is 14 residues. Per the germline V gene, CDR1 is SGHNT and CDR2 is YYREEE (reference sequence).

This rearrangement joins TRBV19 to TRBJ1-1, with D perhaps TRBD1 (6 bases). V lost 2 bases, J lost 5 bases, and 21 bases lay in between. The length of the CDR3 is 17 residues. CDR1 is LNHDA, CDR2 SQIVND, per germline (reference sequence). The CDR3 loop is CASSIRGVWGDGTEAFF. The DNA of the CDR3 is TGTGCCAGTAGTATAAGGGGGGTTTGGGGGGATGGGACTGAAGCTTTCTTT.

The genes are TRBV16 and TRBJ2-7; D gene uncertain. The germline V gene has CDR1 KGHSY and CDR2 FQNENV. V was shortened by 0 bases and J by 4 bases, with 7 bases between the two germline ends. The length of the CDR3 is 13 residues. As DNA, the CDR3 is TGTGCCAGCAGCCAATCGTCAGAGTACGAGCAGTACTTC. Residues: CASSQSSEYEQYF.

The chain couples TRBV11-1 to TRBJ1-1; D gene unclear. V was clipped by 2 bases and J by 11 bases, with 12 bases between them. Germline CDR1 SGHAT, CDR2 FQDESV (reference sequence). The CDR3 loop spans 12 amino acids. CDR3 in DNA: TGTGCCAGCAGCTTACCCCCTGTAGGGGCTTTCTTT. Protein sequence: CASSLPPVGAFF. Full variable domain (missing parts from reference TRBV11-1 and TRBJ1-1): EAEVAQSPRYKITEKSQAVAFWCDPISGHATLYWYRQILGQGPELLVQFQDESVVDDSQLPKDRFSAERLKGVDSTLKIQPAELGDSAMYLCASSLPPVGAFFGQGTRLTVV.

This rearrangement joins TRBV28 to TRBJ2-7; D possibly corresponds to TRBD1 (5 bases). Per germline, CDR1 MDHEN and CDR2 SYDVKM. The CDR3 is 14 amino acids. V gave up 2 bases and J gave up 5 bases, with 13 bases separating them. The CDR3 DNA sequence: TGTGCCAGCAGTTTACAGGGTTCAAGCGACGAGCAGTACTTC. Its protein product is CASSLQGSSDEQYF.

This chain joins TRBV5-6 and TRBJ2-1; D not certain. Germline CDR1 SGHDT, CDR2 YYEEEE. CDR3 size: 14 residues. Trimming left V 0 bases short and J 7 bases short, with 11 bases between. The CDR3 loop is CASSLGAALNEQFF. CDR3 DNA: TGTGCCAGCAGCTTGGGTGCAGCGTTAAATGAGCAGTTCTTC.

This chain joins TRBV3-1 (or the pseudogene TRBV3-2) and TRBJ2-1; 7 nucleotides line up with TRBD2. In germline, CDR1 is LGHDT, CDR2 YNNKEL (reference sequence). The V gene end was trimmed by 4 bases and the J gene end by 8 bases; junction bases not matched to a gene: 5. The CDR3 runs 13 residues. CDR3 sequence reads: CASSPRTSDEQFF. CDR3 nucleotide sequence: TGTGCCAGCAGCCCGAGGACTAGTGATGAGCAGTTCTTC.

This chain joins TRBV5-5 and TRBJ2-7, with D hard to call. Trimming stripped 1 base from V and 0 bases from J, with 11 bases between. The CDR3 runs to 15 residues. CDR1 and CDR2 (germline): SGHKS, YYEKEE (reference sequence). The CDR3 DNA reads TGTGCCAGCAGCTTGTATGGGCCTAGCTCCTACGAGCAGTACTTC. It translates to CASSLYGPSSYEQYF.

The rearrangement joins TRBV9 to TRBJ2-1; 9 positions agree with TRBD1. Trimming at V came to 4 bases and at J to 3 bases, leaving 23 bases not matched to a gene. The V gene's germline CDR1 is SGDLS and CDR2 YYNGEE. The CDR3 has 21 residues. The CDR3 reads CASSPTLPPLSDRGNYNEQFF. The CDR3 DNA sequence: TGTGCCAGCAGCCCAACCCTACCCCCCCTTTCAGACAGGGGGAACTACAATGAGCAGTTCTTC.